The T cell receptor beta chain under discussion was sequenced for a study of blood T cell repertoires in COVID-19. Produced via immunoSEQ multiplex PCR; TCRdb's table is partial and in-frame only. The sample consists of 80,000 or so clones, about 82% of them appearing once. Germline CDR1 and CDR2: MNHEY and SVGAGI. The CDR3 is 14 amino acids. Trimming took off 7 bases at V and 1 base at J, with 10 bases between the two ends. Sequencing was carried out using peripheral blood. The clonotype was recovered from a woman aged 60-70 years with acute or convalescent COVID-19. This sequence joins TRBV6-5 and TRBJ2-2, with D tentatively TRBD1 (5 bases). Here the CDR3 DNA reads TGTGCCAGCATCGACAGACAGAACACCGGGGAGCTGTTTTTT. Protein: CASIDRQNTGELFF.